The clone carrying this TCR beta chain came up once. Its antigen is as yet unknown. This specimen comes from a study of T cell responses to AZD1222 COVID-19 vaccine. This CDR3 is built from 13 residues. Germline assignment: CDR1 SGHNT and CDR2 YENEEA. V dropped 5 bases and J dropped 10 bases, with 15 bases sitting between them. Sequencing used immunoSEQ multiplex PCR; TCRdb keeps in-frame clones, though not all of them. The sample consists of around 69,000 clones, nearly 90% of them appearing once. Findings and limits, study-wide: Most donors were white British and more were female, and clonal diversity was possibly underestimated. In all cases, repertoires were sampled only after the peak T cell response. Baseline seropositivity characterized only a handful of AZD1222 recipients. Two AZD1222 administrations were followed by greater Spike-specific TCR breadth and depth.

The V and J genes are TRBV11-3 and TRBJ2-1; TRBD2 is a possible D gene (6 bases). Here the sequenced sample was peripheral blood, taken on day 0 of AZD1222 vaccination. This receptor was obtained from an adult in good health. The CDR3 DNA sequence: TGTGCCAGCAGCCCGTCCGGGGGAAGGGAGCAGTTCTTC. The encoded protein is CASSPSGGREQFF.